This TCR beta chain was profiled in a study of CD8 T cells in cerebrospinal fluid in Alzheimer's disease. Turning to the study itself: CSF T cell clonal expansion was assessed by plate-based nested PCR and droplet-based sequencing.

General observations from the study: Expanded clones of at least 3% were commoner in Alzheimer's patients than healthy subjects.

CDR3 length equals 17 residues. This clonotype counts as medium-sized by frequency. Antigen specificity is unknown. Droplet-based sequencing used CSF cells sorted as live with a live/dead marker. CSF cells underwent 10X single-cell V(D)J and 5' gene-expression profiling. Each CDR3 protein gets one entry in TCRdb, which reprocessed the 10x single-cell sequencing reads and gives no DNA. Its table lists 1,000 to 1,500 distinct CDR3 sequences. The V and J genes are TRBV21-1 and TRBJ1-4; TCRdb names TRBD1, which stays unverified in the absence of DNA. TRBV21-1 is a pseudogene segment. Material: cerebrospinal fluid. This clonotype was obtained from a human donor in good health. The chain's CDR3 is CASSLRGEEFMDEKLFF.